This entry features one T cell receptor (beta chain) sequence. No antigen is known for it. In TCRdb, the 5' RACE reads were re-called with MiXCR into one record per CDR3 protein. The sample has hundreds of thousands of distinct CDR3 sequences; approximately 21% are singletons. The data were obtained in a study of T-cell memory formation after mild COVID-19. Study outcomes and limitations: Researchers could not confirm that second-wave clones peaking on day 37 targeted SARS-CoV-2.

Germline loops: CDR1 MNHEY, CDR2 SVGAGI. The V gene end was trimmed by 5 bases and the J gene end by 0 bases; junction bases not matched to a gene: 9. The CDR3 has 18 residues. V usage is TRBV6-5 and J usage is TRBJ2-6; 8 bases map to TRBD1. The receptor was isolated from an adult woman who had mild COVID-19 (a few samples of this study predate the infection). Cell type and time point are not known. Sequenced: PBMCs or a T cell subset sorted from them (not recorded which). This chain's CDR3 is CASSRRGLSSSGANVLTF. Written as DNA, the CDR3 is TGTGCCAGCAGTCGCAGGGGGCTTTCCTCCTCTGGGGCCAACGTCCTGACTTTC.